The T cell receptor (beta chain) under discussion was sequenced for a study of low-dose radiotherapy and immunotherapy resistance in tumors. Time point of the sample: before trial treatment. Every donor was treated with nivolumab, ipilimumab, aspirin, low-dose cyclophosphamide and also low-dose radiotherapy. Remarks on this clonotype: Just one base apart from a much larger clone, this may be a read error. No conserved phenylalanine or tryptophan is present at the end of the CDR3, so a read error is the likely explanation.

First-strand cDNA used TRAV- and TRBV-specific primers, covering alpha and beta chains. A constant-region primer paired with the V-primer adapter amplified TCRs over about 19 PCR cycles. TCRdb used MiXCR to reprocess the reads, holding one entry per CDR3 protein. The sample contains fewer than 90,000 distinct CDR3 sequences, approximately 19% of which appear only once. V gave up 5 bases and J gave up 8 bases, with 16 bases separating them. The CDR3 is 14 amino acids. Germline V lookup: CDR1 MNHEY, CDR2 SVGAGI. This material consisted of PBMCs, taken before treatment. The clonotype comes from a male donor with prostate cancer. The V call is TRBV6-5, the J call TRBJ2-1; possibly TRBD2 for D (7 bases). The CDR3 DNA sequence: TGTGCCAGCAGTAGGGGGGGAGTGGCCGATGAGCAGTTCTCC. It yields the protein CASSRGGVADEQFS.